Sequencing of this TCR beta chain was carried out in a study of T cell repertoires in cytomegalovirus infection (dated by TCRdb to about 2019). Study-level background: Because public TCR beta signatures pointed to carriage of CMV infection together with the matching HLA type, the HLA type of each donor mattered for the analysis. The full study reports these points: In both this cohort and an independent cohort of 352 donors, the cumulative frequency of public TCR beta family members distinguished carriers of CMV infection plus the relevant HLA type. The ex vivo response was dominated by HLA-C-restricted CMV-specific TCR beta clonotypes, which also provided the single most frequent clonotype in two of eight donors.

A remark on this clonotype: No antigen is known for it. Per-nucleotide qualities are absent, and no much larger clonotype sits a single base away.

Instrument on record: Illumina HiSeq 1500. Clones were called with MiXCR by TCRdb after fastp trimmed the public reads at Q25, and only in-frame beta chains were retained. Each entry merges the rows of one CDR3 protein and shows their most common DNA and genes. This sample has 740,000 or so distinct CDR3 sequences in its table, and 35% of those were observed once. 2.5% to 3.5% of the sample goes to the ten largest clones. From its cysteine to its phenylalanine, the CDR3 spans 15 amino acids. The retained sequence is limited to the CDR3, 45 bases, with the frame set at the first base. The germline V gene (reference sequence) specifies DFQATT as CDR1 and SNEGSKA as CDR2. V was cut back by 0 bases and J by 3 bases, leaving a gap of 12 bases between them.

The specimen sequenced was PBMCs. This sequence originates from a human donor in good health (CMV status not recorded). Some clones in this sample may be carry-over from other donors' samples. The chain uses TRBV20-1 and TRBJ1-5; a confident D gene designation cannot be given. The DNA is as follows: TGCAGTGCTAGAGATGTTGCAGGATACAATCAGCCCCAGCATTTT. Its protein is CSARDVAGYNQPQHF.